This is a list of T cell receptor beta chains from one sample in a study of neurological immune-mediated disorders. TCRdb recomputed calls from the 5' RACE reads with MiXCR, one row per CDR3 protein. The table has roughly 30,000 distinct CDR3 sequences, 4.6% seen once. Sequenced: PBMCs. These receptors originate from a man aged 18-30 years in good health. CDR3s include the opening cysteine and the closing phenylalanine or tryptophan. A D gene is named only where the DNA matches it firmly. Some rows have no size entry. The others give once, few or many, or a class for an expanded clone.

16	few	TRBD2	TRBV3-1	TRBJ2-3	CASEADSGLGRDTQYF	TGTGCCAGCGAGGCGGACTCGGGACTAGGAAGGGATACGCAGTATTTT
15	many	.	TRBV14	TRBJ2-7	CASSRLGRGPYEQYF	TGTGCCAGCAGCCGTCTTGGGCGGGGACCCTACGAGCAGTACTTC
15	.	.	TRBV7-9	TRBJ2-2	CASSSPGHPTGGLFF	TGTGCCAGCAGCTCCCCGGGCCACCCCACCGGGGGGCTGTTTTTT
13	many	.	TRBV7-9	TRBJ2-1	CASSLYEGREQFF	TGTGCCAGCAGCTTATATGAGGGTAGGGAGCAGTTCTTC
16	many	TRBD2	TRBV7-2	TRBJ2-3	CASSLASAGGPGGQYF	TGTGCCAGCAGCTTAGCGTCAGCGGGGGGCCCGGGGGGGCAGTATTTT
14	medium-sized	.	TRBV12-3/TRBV12-4	TRBJ1-5	CASSLGLTAQPQHF	TGTGCCAGCAGTTTAGGGCTTACTGCTCAGCCCCAGCATTTT
12	many	.	TRBV18	TRBJ1-1	CASSQTGSEAFF	TGTGCCAGCTCCCAGACAGGTAGTGAAGCTTTCTTT
16	many	TRBD2	TRBV5-1	TRBJ2-7	CASSSYPSGGAEEQYF	TGCGCCAGCAGCTCCTACCCTAGCGGGGGGGCAGAGGAGCAGTACTTC
16	few	.	TRBV7-9	TRBJ1-1	CASSLITGHRNTEAFF	TGTGCCAGCAGCTTAATAACTGGACATCGGAACACTGAAGCTTTCTTT
15	many	TRBD1	TRBV5-6	TRBJ1-5	CASSFGTGRNQPQHF	TGTGCCAGCAGCTTCGGGACAGGGAGAAATCAGCCCCAGCATTTT
11	.	.	TRBV6-2/TRBV6-3	TRBJ2-1	CASGDRDTRFF	TGTGCCAGCGGTGACCGGGACACCCGGTTCTTC
13	many	.	TRBV7-3	TRBJ1-1	CASSLEQGSEAFF	TGTGCCAGCAGCTTAGAACAGGGTAGTGAAGCTTTCTTT